The 21 T cell receptor beta chains reported below all come from one sample, sequenced in a study of blood T cell repertoires in COVID-19. Data came from immunoSEQ multiplex PCR; TCRdb stores just in-frame clones and leaves some out. The sample carries 250,000 to 350,000 clones, 84% recorded once. The sample consisted of peripheral blood. The receptors stem from a human donor with COVID-19, enrolled during active disease. The donor label of this sample is uncertain.

The CDR3: CASRRGGNEKLFF. The CDR3, as DNA: TGTGCCAGCCGACGGGGTGGGAATGAAAAACTGTTTTTT. This chain links TRBV28 with TRBJ1-4; D not resolved. Trimming cost V 8 bases and J 5 bases, with 12 bases left between them. The CDR3 covers 13 residues. Germline CDR1 is MDHEN and CDR2 is SYDVKM.

The chain has TRBV18 and TRBJ1-1; tentative D call: TRBD1 (6 bases). In germline, CDR1 is KGHSH, CDR2 LQKENI. Trimming cost V 3 bases and J 1 base, with 12 bases left between them. This CDR3 is built from 15 residues. CDR3 in DNA: TGTGCCAGCTCACCTGAGGGAGGGGGGAACACTGAAGCTTTCTTT. This gives the protein CASSPEGGGNTEAFF.

This clone has just a few counts. The chain links TRBV11-1 to TRBJ2-1, with 9 nucleotides matching TRBD2. The CDR3 contains 14 residues. Looked up from germline, CDR1 is SGHAT and CDR2 is FQDESV (reference sequence). The junction had 15 bases not matched to a gene; V was cut back by 11 bases and J by 10 bases. DNA for the CDR3: TGTGCCTGTCAGGGGTTAGCGGGAGTGGGGGAGCAGTTCTTC. This gives the protein CACQGLAGVGEQFF.

For this clone: At the DNA level, this CDR3 is encoded by other sequences in the same sample as well. The chain has TRBV3-1 (or the pseudogene TRBV3-2) and TRBJ1-4; 10 nucleotides align to TRBD1. CDR1 and CDR2 (germline): LGHDT, YNNKEL (reference sequence). V was clipped by 1 base and J by 7 bases; unmatched bases: 3. CDR3 length equals 15 residues. Here the CDR3 reads CASSQADRGSEKLFF. The CDR3 DNA sequence: TGTGCCAGCAGCCAAGCGGACAGGGGGAGTGAAAAACTGTTTTTT.

The rearrangement uses TRBV27 and TRBJ2-1, with 14 nucleotides matching TRBD2. CDR1 and CDR2 (germline): MNHEY, SMNVEV (reference sequence). There are 18 residues in the CDR3. Unmatched junction bases numbered 13, after V lost 6 bases and J lost 6 bases. This CDR3 is CASRGLAGVESLGNEQFF. The DNA for the CDR3 is TGTGCCAGCAGGGGACTAGCGGGAGTGGAAAGTTTAGGCAATGAGCAGTTCTTC.

The V and J genes are TRBV5-4 and TRBJ2-2, with 10 bases fitting TRBD1. Per germline, CDR1 SGHNT and CDR2 YYREEE (reference sequence). With 10 bases clipped from V and 7 bases from J, the junction kept 13 bases outside the gene matches. This CDR3 region has 15 residues. CDR3 in DNA: TGTGCCTTTCAAGGACAGGGGGTTCTCGGCGGGGAGCTGTTTTTT. The encoded protein is CAFQGQGVLGGELFF.

In DNA, the CDR3 is TGTGCCAGCAGCTTAAAAGGGGGGGCCCCATGGGGAGATACGCAGTATTTT. It translates to CASSLKGGAPWGDTQYF. The chain recombines TRBV7-3 with TRBJ2-3, with D possibly TRBD2 on 7 matching bases. This CDR3 is 17 amino acids long. Germline-derived CDR1 and CDR2 are SGHTA and FQGTGA. Between the trimmed V and J ends, which lost 1 base and 5 bases, there was a span of 19 bases. Together with reference TRBV7-3 and TRBJ2-3, the CDR3 gives the full variable domain: GAGVSQTPSNKVTEKGKYVELRCDPISGHTALYWYRQSLGQGPEFLIYFQGTGAADDSGLPNDRFFAVRPEGSVSTLKIQRTERGDSAVYLCASSLKGGAPWGDTQYFGPGTRLTVL.

The chain recombines TRBV2 with TRBJ2-1; a possible D gene is TRBD1 (9 bases). Trimming stripped 8 bases from V and 3 bases from J, with 20 bases between. Germline V gives CDR1 SNHLY, CDR2 FYNNEI. CDR3 length: 16 residues. The chain's CDR3 is CASPRGGDRDYNEQFF. Here the CDR3 DNA reads TGTGCCAGCCCCCGGGGGGGGGACAGGGACTACAATGAGCAGTTCTTC.

This clone appeared a single time. The genes are TRBV6-2 or TRBV6-3 and TRBJ1-6; no clear D. The V and J ends lost 0 bases and 7 bases respectively, with 10 bases between them. The CDR3 sequence is 15 residues long. Per the germline V gene, CDR1 is MNHEY and CDR2 is SVGEGT. The CDR3 coding sequence is TGTGCCAGCAGTTACTCGCGCGGTGGGAATTCACCCCTCCACTTT. Protein product: CASSYSRGGNSPLHF.

V and J are TRBV5-6 and TRBJ1-1; D gene unclear. This CDR3 spans 15 amino acids. In germline, CDR1 is SGHDT, CDR2 YYEEEE. With 1 base removed from V and 4 bases from J, the gap between germline ends came to 14 bases. Here the CDR3 DNA reads TGTGCCAGCAGCTTGCCGACCGGGGTCGGCACTGAAGCTTTCTTT. Translating it yields CASSLPTGVGTEAFF.

This clone was detected only a few times. The chain joins TRBV6-5 to TRBJ1-5, with TRBD1 matching over 8 bases. The CDR3 is 16 residues long. V gave up 2 bases and J gave up 6 bases; unmatched junction bases: 9. Germline CDR1 reads MNHEY; CDR2 reads SVGAGI. CDR3 nucleotides: TGTGCCAGCAGTTACCGACCAGGGGGCTTAAGTCAGCCCCAGCATTTT. This gives the protein CASSYRPGGLSQPQHF.

The chain carries TRBV27 and TRBJ1-1; no reliable D call. Germline lookup yields CDR1 MNHEY and CDR2 SMNVEV (reference sequence). Trimming removed 5 bases from V and 3 bases from J, with 10 bases in between. The CDR3 consists of 13 residues. Here the CDR3 DNA reads TGTGCCAGCAGTCCTCGGAGGTACACTGAAGCTTTCTTT. It is translated as CASSPRRYTEAFF.

V usage is TRBV9 and J usage is TRBJ2-3; TRBD2 agrees at 10 bases. V lost 1 base to trimming and J lost 0 bases; unmatched junction nucleotides: 8. CDR3 size: 18 residues. The germline gives CDR1 SGDLS, CDR2 YYNGEE. In nucleotides, the CDR3 is TGTGCCAGCAGCGTAACCAGGACTAGCGGTCTTAGCACAGATACGCAGTATTTT. Translation: CASSVTRTSGLSTDTQYF.

This chain connects TRBV19 to TRBJ1-5, with TRBD1 identical over 8 bases. V dropped 6 bases and J dropped 6; count of bases not matched to a gene: 10. CDR1 and CDR2 from the germline V gene are LNHDA and SQIVND (reference sequence). The CDR3 has 15 amino acids. CDR3 sequence: CASSNPGGKGQPQHF. CDR3 sequence (DNA): TGTGCCAGTAGCAATCCAGGGGGCAAGGGTCAGCCCCAGCATTTT.

The chain uses TRBV2 and TRBJ2-3; 7 positions agree with TRBD1. This CDR3 comprises 14 residues. Germline V gene lookup returns CDR1 SNHLY and CDR2 FYNNEI. V shed 5 bases and J 4 bases; nucleotides not matched to a gene: 6. The CDR3 loop reads CASSLDRVADTQYF. The CDR3 bases are TGTGCCAGCAGTCTAGACAGGGTAGCAGATACGCAGTATTTT.

The chain couples TRBV7-2 to TRBJ2-1; 11 bases agree with TRBD2. This CDR3 region has 18 residues. V lost 4 bases to trimming and J lost 7 bases; unmatched junction nucleotides: 15. The V gene's germline CDR1 is SGHTA and CDR2 FQGNSA. The CDR3 DNA follows: TGTGCCAGCAGCTCAGTAGCGGGAGGGCCTGGCGGTGGAAATGAGCAGTTCTTC. Its protein product is CASSSVAGGPGGGNEQFF.

This clone was counted once. The chain has TRBV7-2 and TRBJ2-2, with D unresolved. Germline values: CDR1 SGHTA, CDR2 FQGNSA. The CDR3 contains 12 residues. V lost 5 bases and J 7 bases, leaving 8 bases between the germline ends. The CDR3 DNA is TGTGCCAGCAGCCGACTGGTCGGGGAGCTGTTTTTT. This codes for CASSRLVGELFF.

J is TRBJ2-3 and V is TRBV11-1; D call uncertain. Germline values: CDR1 SGHAT, CDR2 FQDESV (reference sequence). Trimming removed 0 bases from V and 8 bases from J, with 15 bases in between. This CDR3 is 15 amino acids long. CDR3 in DNA: TGTGCCAGCAGCTTAGCGCTAACTACCTCAGTTACGCAGTATTTT. Protein product: CASSLALTTSVTQYF.

This chain uses TRBV19 with TRBJ2-2, with 12 bases fitting TRBD2. V gave up 5 bases and J gave up 4 bases; unmatched junction bases: 8. The length of the CDR3 is 17 residues. Germline CDR1 reads LNHDA; CDR2 reads SQIVND (reference sequence). The CDR3 region has the DNA TGTGCCAGTAGTCCCCATCTGACTAGCGGGGGCACCGGGGAGCTGTTTTTT. This encodes CASSPHLTSGGTGELFF.

The J gene is TRBJ1-5, the V gene TRBV7-9, with TRBD1 matching 9 bases. CDR1 and CDR2 from the germline V gene are SEHNR and FQNEAQ (reference sequence). V shed 4 bases, J shed 7 bases, and the junction held 11 bases outside the gene matches. The CDR3 loop spans 16 amino acids. CDR3 coding DNA: TGTGCCAGCAGCTGGACCGGGACAGGGTGGGAGCAGCCCCAGCATTTT. It yields the protein CASSWTGTGWEQPQHF. Based on the CDR3 plus reference TRBV7-9 and TRBJ1-5, the full variable domain is DTGVSQNPRHKITKRGQNVTFRCDPISEHNRLYWYRQTLGQGPEFLTYFQNEAQLEKSRLLSDRFSAERPKGSFSTLEIQRTEQGDSAMYLCASSWTGTGWEQPQHFGDGTRLSIL.

This chain uses TRBV19 with TRBJ1-1; D not certain. The CDR3 has 13 residues. The germline CDR1 and CDR2 sequences are LNHDA and SQIVND (reference sequence). V was trimmed by 7 bases and J by 1 base, leaving 10 bases between them. The CDR3 sequence: CASKLPGNTEAFF. CDR3 bases: TGTGCCAGTAAACTTCCAGGGAACACTGAAGCTTTCTTT.